Below, one T cell receptor (beta chain) is given with its context. The data stem from a study of blood T cell repertoires in COVID-19. At the level of the study: Nucleic acid was either cDNA or gDNA, and it came from T cells, B-cell-depleted T cells, or PBMCs.

This CDR3 has 14 amino acids. V shed 4 bases and J shed 2 bases, with 13 bases lying between them. Germline values: CDR1 SGHRS, CDR2 YFSETQ. As processed by the authors: Reference gene primer amplification gave nucleated cell count estimates. TCRdb's table, derived via immunoSEQ multiplex PCR, lists solely in-frame clones and lacks some. The D gene and trimming were derived from the DNA, and the V and J assignments and clone size from that table. Of about 180,000 clones detected, roughly 83% appear once; the ten largest clones hold more than 1.5%. Input material: peripheral blood. The TCR originated in a human donor in a cohort sampled during active COVID-19. This chain links TRBV5-1 with TRBJ2-7, with a tentative D call TRBD1 (5 bases). The CDR3 here is CASSRTRGTYEQYF. The CDR3 nucleotides read TGCGCCAGCAGCCGGACAAGGGGCACCTACGAGCAGTACTTC.